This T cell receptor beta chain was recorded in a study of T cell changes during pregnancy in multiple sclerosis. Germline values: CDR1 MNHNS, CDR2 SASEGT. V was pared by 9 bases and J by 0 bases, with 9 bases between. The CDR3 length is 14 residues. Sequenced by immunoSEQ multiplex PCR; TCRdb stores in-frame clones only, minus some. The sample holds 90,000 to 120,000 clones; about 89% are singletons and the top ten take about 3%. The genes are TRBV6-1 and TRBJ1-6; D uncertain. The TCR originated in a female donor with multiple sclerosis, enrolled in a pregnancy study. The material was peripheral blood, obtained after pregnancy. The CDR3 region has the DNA TGTGCCAGTGAGGACTACTCCTATAATTCACCCCTCCACTTT. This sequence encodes CASEDYSYNSPLHF.